This T cell receptor beta chain was documented in a study of beta chain features in type 1 diabetes. Study information: Investigators examined nearly 110,000,000 sorted cells across all samples. Whole-study results and caveats: Patients and controls would be equally affected if PCR favored shorter templates. Any HLA effect on TCRB rearrangement was left unresolved by small sub-analyses. Across all four CD4+ subsets, people with type 1 diabetes showed modestly shorter TCRB CDR3s.

Note on this clone: Its antigen remains unknown.

Isolated RNA was reverse transcribed in full, so expressed TCRB transcripts were sequenced. Clones were sequenced by immunoSEQ multiplex PCR, and TCRdb holds only the in-frame ones, with some missing. The data contain 600,000 or so clones, 11% to 15% of them singletons. V dropped 8 bases and J dropped 10 bases, with 15 bases sitting between them. This CDR3 contains 12 residues. The chain joins TRBV23-1 to TRBJ2-1, with D unclear. TRBV23-1 is identified as an open reading frame with a role that is uncertain. The sequence was obtained from a man aged 18-30 years with type 1 diabetes. The specimen was naive CD4+ T cells from blood. The CDR3 DNA reads TGCGCCAGCCGGTCTCGGTTAGGGGAGCAGTTCTTC. As protein: CASRSRLGEQFF.